The rows below give T cell receptor beta chains drawn from one sample of a study of T-cell memory formation after mild COVID-19. One entry per CDR3 protein results from TCRdb running MiXCR on the 5' RACE reads. Seen here are 170,000 or so distinct CDR3 sequences, 31% observed once, and the top ten hold 12%. Source material: PBMCs or a T cell subset sorted from them (not recorded which). These receptors were obtained from an adult woman who had mild COVID-19 (a few samples of this study predate the infection). Cell type and time point are not known. The CDR3 runs from the conserved cysteine through the conserved F or W. A D gene is named only where the DNA matches it firmly. The size entry is marked missing in some rows and otherwise reads once, few, many or a size class.

j_call clone_size d_call v_call cdr3_aa cdr3_nt
TRBJ1-2 NA NA TRBV6-2/TRBV6-3 CASSYGGSYGYTF TGTGCCAGCAGTTACGGTGGGTCCTATGGCTACACCTTC
TRBJ1-5 many NA TRBV9 CASSVGPGAQPQHF TGTGCCAGCAGCGTAGGGCCAGGGGCTCAGCCCCAGCATTTT
TRBJ2-3 NA TRBD1 TRBV6-4 CASSPQGQVSTDTQYF TGTGCCAGCAGTCCCCAGGGACAGGTTAGCACAGATACGCAGTATTTT
TRBJ2-1 NA NA TRBV25-1 CASSDNRGQFF TGTGCCAGCAGTGATAACCGCGGGCAGTTCTTC
TRBJ2-7 few TRBD1 TRBV7-9 CASSLSGQFLYEQYF TGTGCCAGCAGCCTTTCGGGACAGTTTTTGTACGAGCAGTACTTC
TRBJ2-1 few NA TRBV5-1 CASSFVKGGDYNEQFF TGCGCCAGCAGCTTCGTCAAAGGGGGTGACTACAATGAGCAGTTCTTC
TRBJ2-7 few TRBD2 TRBV18 CASSPGAGVEEQYF TGTGCCAGCTCACCGGGAGCGGGAGTCGAAGAGCAGTACTTC
TRBJ1-1 once NA TRBV4-1 CASSLGPGVTEAFF TGCGCCAGCAGCCTAGGACCAGGGGTTACTGAAGCTTTCTTT
TRBJ1-1 NA NA TRBV5-1 CASSLDSSPNEAFF TGCGCCAGCAGCTTGGACTCAAGTCCAAATGAAGCTTTCTTT
TRBJ2-1 NA TRBD2 TRBV24-1 CATSDLRTSGGSSYNEQFF TGTGCCACCAGTGATTTAAGGACTAGCGGGGGCAGCTCCTACAATGAGCAGTTCTTC
TRBJ2-7 NA TRBD1 TRBV5-4 CASSLPLGQGYYEQYF TGTGCCAGCAGCTTGCCCCTGGGACAGGGGTACTACGAGCAGTACTTC
TRBJ2-5 NA NA TRBV7-6 CASSLAQGSGETQYF TGTGCCAGCAGCTTAGCTCAAGGGTCGGGAGAGACCCAGTACTTC
TRBJ2-3 NA NA TRBV20-1 CSPGSTDTQYF TGCAGTCCAGGGAGCACAGATACGCAGTATTTT
TRBJ1-2 NA NA TRBV4-3 CASSQDMQPYGYTF TGCGCCAGCAGCCAAGATATGCAGCCCTATGGCTACACCTTC
TRBJ2-7 few NA TRBV7-9 CASTGAGTPGYEQYF TGTGCCAGCACCGGAGCCGGGACGCCTGGCTACGAGCAGTACTTC
TRBJ2-7 NA TRBD2 TRBV6-2/TRBV6-3 CASMGDSGNYEQYF TGTGCCAGCATGGGGGATAGCGGGAACTACGAGCAGTACTTC
TRBJ2-2 NA NA TRBV29-1 CSVGGGRGYGELFF TGCAGCGTCGGAGGGGGGAGGGGCTACGGGGAGCTGTTTTTT
TRBJ2-7 NA NA TRBV7-9 CASSFMQGLLNEQYF TGTGCCAGCAGCTTCATGCAGGGCTTATTGAACGAGCAGTACTTC
TRBJ2-6 NA NA TRBV12-3/TRBV12-4 CASSLGQGNSGANVLTF TGTGCCAGCAGTTTAGGCCAGGGAAACTCTGGGGCCAACGTCCTGACTTTC
TRBJ2-5 NA TRBD1 TRBV7-9 CASSLLLAGTGGETQYF TGTGCCAGCAGCTTACTACTGGCCGGGACAGGGGGAGAGACCCAGTACTTC
TRBJ2-1 NA TRBD2 TRBV7-9 CASSPTSGGANEQFF TGTGCCAGCAGCCCGACTAGCGGGGGGGCCAATGAGCAGTTCTTC
TRBJ1-1 few TRBD1 TRBV7-9 CASSSTGGRTGTEAFF TGTGCCAGCAGCTCGACAGGGGGCAGGACGGGTACTGAAGCTTTCTTT
TRBJ2-7 few NA TRBV7-2 CASSVGTDLSEQYF TGTGCCAGCAGCGTCGGGACGGATCTCTCCGAGCAGTACTTC
TRBJ2-3 NA NA TRBV10-3 CAISGLSVADTQYF TGTGCCATCAGTGGGTTAAGCGTCGCAGATACGCAGTATTTT
TRBJ2-1 few NA TRBV4-2 CASSQDWAGRNEQFF TGTGCCAGCAGCCAAGACTGGGCAGGGCGCAATGAGCAGTTCTTC
TRBJ2-1 NA TRBD2 TRBV9 CASSVEISGRPGSEQFF TGTGCCAGCAGCGTAGAAATTAGCGGGAGGCCGGGAAGTGAGCAGTTCTTC
TRBJ2-3 NA NA TRBV7-9 CASSTRGATDTQYF TGTGCCAGCAGCACCCGGGGGGCCACAGATACGCAGTATTTT
TRBJ1-6 NA NA TRBV9 CASSDSGAHFNSPLHF TGTGCCAGCAGCGATTCAGGGGCGCATTTTAATTCACCCCTCCACTTT
TRBJ2-6 many NA TRBV27 CASRQLSGANVLTF TGTGCCAGCAGACAACTCTCTGGGGCCAACGTCCTGACTTTC
TRBJ2-2 NA NA TRBV27 CASSFARANTGELFF TGTGCCAGCAGTTTTGCTCGCGCGAACACCGGGGAGCTGTTTTTT
TRBJ2-2 NA TRBD2 TRBV20-1 CSARASGNTGELFF TGCAGTGCTAGAGCTAGCGGGAACACCGGGGAGCTGTTTTTT
TRBJ2-3 NA NA TRBV5-1 CASTLEGWTDTQYF TGCGCCAGCACCTTGGAGGGTTGGACAGATACGCAGTATTTT
TRBJ1-5 few NA TRBV7-2 CASSLKREGDQPQHF TGTGCCAGCAGCTTAAAAAGGGAGGGTGACCAGCCCCAGCATTTT
TRBJ2-1 NA NA TRBV29-1 CSVPLWDEQFF TGCAGCGTCCCTCTTTGGGATGAGCAGTTCTTC
TRBJ2-1 NA NA TRBV27 CASSRGDNEQFF TGTGCCAGCAGCCGGGGCGACAATGAGCAGTTCTTC
TRBJ2-5 NA NA TRBV27 CASSFGPLGAYQETQYF TGTGCCAGCAGTTTTGGGCCCTTAGGGGCTTACCAAGAGACCCAGTACTTC
TRBJ2-1 few NA TRBV18 CASSPGGSEQFF TGTGCCAGCTCACCAGGGGGCAGCGAGCAGTTCTTC
TRBJ1-5 NA NA TRBV12-3/TRBV12-4 CASSQSLAGEQPQHF TGTGCCAGCAGTCAATCCCTCGCGGGGGAACAGCCCCAGCATTTT
TRBJ1-2 few NA TRBV12-3/TRBV12-4 CASSEPSVRGRGYTF TGTGCCAGCAGTGAACCCTCAGTCAGGGGTCGCGGCTACACCTTC
TRBJ1-3 NA NA TRBV13 CASSLRVSGNTIYF TGTGCCAGCAGCTTGAGGGTTTCGGGAAACACCATATATTTT
TRBJ2-3 NA TRBD2 TRBV5-1 CASSLAGGSTYGTDTQYF TGCGCCAGCAGCTTAGCGGGAGGTTCAACTTACGGCACAGATACGCAGTATTTT
TRBJ2-1 NA NA TRBV7-9 CASSPRRTGVYNEQFF TGTGCCAGCAGCCCCCGGCGAACGGGAGTCTACAATGAGCAGTTCTTC
TRBJ2-3 few NA TRBV5-6 CASRDGPSGETDTQYF TGTGCCAGCAGGGACGGCCCGTCCGGAGAGACAGATACGCAGTATTTT
TRBJ1-4 few NA TRBV12-3/TRBV12-4 CASSLGPQGGDREKLFF TGTGCCAGCAGTTTAGGTCCGCAGGGAGGCGATCGAGAAAAACTGTTTTTT
TRBJ1-1 NA NA TRBV7-7 CASSSHTRSEAFF TGTGCCAGCAGCTCCCATACCAGGTCTGAAGCTTTCTTT
TRBJ2-3 NA NA TRBV6-2/TRBV6-3 CASSYSRQENTDTQYF TGTGCCAGCAGTTACTCCCGACAGGAGAACACAGATACGCAGTATTTT
TRBJ1-2 NA NA TRBV5-5 CASSWWGEVEGYTF TGTGCCAGCAGCTGGTGGGGAGAGGTGGAGGGCTACACCTTC
TRBJ2-2 few TRBD1 TRBV7-2 CASSSPGQSNTGELFF TGTGCCAGCAGCTCCCCGGGACAGTCGAACACCGGGGAGCTGTTTTTT
TRBJ2-1 NA TRBD2 TRBV5-1 CASSLATSGGYNEQFF TGCGCCAGCAGCTTGGCGACTAGCGGGGGTTACAATGAGCAGTTCTTC
TRBJ2-1 NA NA TRBV12-3/TRBV12-4 CASHAGGSTYNEQFF TGTGCCAGCCATGCTGGGGGCTCAACCTACAATGAGCAGTTCTTC
TRBJ1-1 few TRBD1 TRBV20-1 CSARAGTGSAEAFF TGCAGTGCTAGAGCCGGGACAGGGAGCGCTGAAGCTTTCTTT
TRBJ2-2 few TRBD2 TRBV27 CASRLAGSNTGELFF TGTGCCAGCCGACTAGCGGGGTCCAACACCGGGGAGCTGTTTTTT